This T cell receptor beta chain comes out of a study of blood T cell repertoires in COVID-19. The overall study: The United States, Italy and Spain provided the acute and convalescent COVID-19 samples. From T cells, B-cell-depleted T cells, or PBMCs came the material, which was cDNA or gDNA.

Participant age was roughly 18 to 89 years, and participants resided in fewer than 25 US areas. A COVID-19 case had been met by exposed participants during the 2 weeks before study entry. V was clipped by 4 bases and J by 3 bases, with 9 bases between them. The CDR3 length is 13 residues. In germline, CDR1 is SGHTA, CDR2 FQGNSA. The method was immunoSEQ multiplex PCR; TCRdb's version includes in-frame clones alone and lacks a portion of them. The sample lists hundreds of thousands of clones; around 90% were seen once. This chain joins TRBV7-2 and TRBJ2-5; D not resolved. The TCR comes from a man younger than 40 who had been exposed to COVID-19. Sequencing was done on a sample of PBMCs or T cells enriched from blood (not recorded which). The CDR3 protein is CASSSPREETQYF. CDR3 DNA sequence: TGTGCCAGCAGCTCGCCCCGGGAAGAGACCCAGTACTTC.